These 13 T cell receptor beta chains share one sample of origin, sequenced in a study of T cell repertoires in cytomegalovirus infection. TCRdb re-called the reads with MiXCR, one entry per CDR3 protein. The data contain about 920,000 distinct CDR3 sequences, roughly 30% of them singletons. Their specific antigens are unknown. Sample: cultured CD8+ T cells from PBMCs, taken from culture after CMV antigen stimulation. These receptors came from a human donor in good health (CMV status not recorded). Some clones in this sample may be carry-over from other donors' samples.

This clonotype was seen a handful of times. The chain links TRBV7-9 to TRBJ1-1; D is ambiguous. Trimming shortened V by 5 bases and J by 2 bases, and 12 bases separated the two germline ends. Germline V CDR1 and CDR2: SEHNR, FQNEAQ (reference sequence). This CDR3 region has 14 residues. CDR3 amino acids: CASSPTSRNTEAFF. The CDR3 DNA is TGTGCCAGCAGCCCGACGTCCCGAAACACTGAAGCTTTCTTT.

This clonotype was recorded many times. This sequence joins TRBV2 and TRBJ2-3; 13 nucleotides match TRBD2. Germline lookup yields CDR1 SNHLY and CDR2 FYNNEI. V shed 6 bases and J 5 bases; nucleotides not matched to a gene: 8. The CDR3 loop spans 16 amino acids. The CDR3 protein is CASSLTSGGAGDTQYF. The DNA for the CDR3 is TGTGCCAGCAGCCTCACTAGCGGGGGGGCCGGAGATACGCAGTATTTT. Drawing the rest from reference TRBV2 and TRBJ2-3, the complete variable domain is EPEVTQTPSHQVTQMGQEVILRCVPISNHLYFYWYRQILGQKVEFLVSFYNNEISEKSEIFDDQFSVERPDGSNFTLKIRSTKLEDSAMYFCASSLTSGGAGDTQYFGPGTRLTVL.

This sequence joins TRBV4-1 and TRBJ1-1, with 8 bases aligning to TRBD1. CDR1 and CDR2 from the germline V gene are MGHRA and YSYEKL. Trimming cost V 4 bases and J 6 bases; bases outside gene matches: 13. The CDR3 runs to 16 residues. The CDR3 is CASSLPRTGLASEAFF. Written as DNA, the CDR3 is TGCGCCAGCAGCCTCCCCAGGACAGGGTTAGCATCTGAAGCTTTCTTT.

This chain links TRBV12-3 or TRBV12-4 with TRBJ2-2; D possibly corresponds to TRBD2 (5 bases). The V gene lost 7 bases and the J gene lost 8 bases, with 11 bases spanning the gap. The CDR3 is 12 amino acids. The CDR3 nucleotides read TGTGCCAGCACCGGACTTTGGGGGGAGCTGTTTTTT. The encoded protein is CASTGLWGELFF.

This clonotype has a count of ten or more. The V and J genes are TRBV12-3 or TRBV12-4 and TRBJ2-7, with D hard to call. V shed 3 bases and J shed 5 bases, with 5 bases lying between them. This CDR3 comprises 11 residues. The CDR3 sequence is CASSFEDEQYF. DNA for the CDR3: TGTGCCAGCAGTTTTGAGGACGAGCAGTACTTC.

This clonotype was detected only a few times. CDR3 sequence: CASSPAEGANTGELFF. The CDR3 bases are TGTGCCAGCAGCCCTGCGGAGGGGGCGAACACCGGGGAGCTGTTTTTT. The J gene is TRBJ2-2, the V gene TRBV7-9, with D possibly called TRBD1 or TRBD2 (6 bases each). The CDR3 length is 16 residues. V was shortened by 5 bases and J by 0 bases, with 13 bases between the two germline ends. Germline loops: CDR1 SEHNR, CDR2 FQNEAQ (reference sequence).

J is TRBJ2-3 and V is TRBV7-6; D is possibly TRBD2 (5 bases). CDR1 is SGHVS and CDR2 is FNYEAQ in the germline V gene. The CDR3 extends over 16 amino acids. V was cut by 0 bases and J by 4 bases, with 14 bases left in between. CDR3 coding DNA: TGTGCCAGCAGCTTAGCTGAGGGCAGGCCCCCAGATACGCAGTATTTT. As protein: CASSLAEGRPPDTQYF. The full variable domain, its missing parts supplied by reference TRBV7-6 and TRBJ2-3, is GAGVSQSPRYKVTKRGQDVALRCDPISGHVSLYWYRQALGQGPEFLTYFNYEAQQDKSGLPNDRFSAERPEGSISTLTIQRTEQRDSAMYRCASSLAEGRPPDTQYFGPGTRLTVL.

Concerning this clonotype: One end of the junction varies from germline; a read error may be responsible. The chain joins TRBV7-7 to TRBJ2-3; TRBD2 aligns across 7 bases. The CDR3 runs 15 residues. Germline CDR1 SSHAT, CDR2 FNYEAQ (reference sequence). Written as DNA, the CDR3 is TGTGCTAGCAGCTTAACGAGCGGGGAGACAGATACGCAGTATTTT. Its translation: CASSLTSGETDTQYF.

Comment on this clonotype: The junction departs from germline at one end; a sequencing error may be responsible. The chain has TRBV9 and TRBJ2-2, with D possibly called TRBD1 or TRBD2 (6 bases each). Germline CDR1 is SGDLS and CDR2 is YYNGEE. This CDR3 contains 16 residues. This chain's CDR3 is CASSVEGGPNTGEPFF. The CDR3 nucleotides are TGTGCCAGCAGCGTAGAAGGGGGGCCGAACACCGGGGAGCCGTTTTTT. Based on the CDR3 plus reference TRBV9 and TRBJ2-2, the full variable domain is DSGVTQTPKHLITATGQRVTLRCSPRSGDLSVYWYQQSLDQGLQFLIQYYNGEERAKGNILERFSAQQFPDLHSELNLSSLELGDSALYFCASSVEGGPNTGEPFFGEGSRLTVL.

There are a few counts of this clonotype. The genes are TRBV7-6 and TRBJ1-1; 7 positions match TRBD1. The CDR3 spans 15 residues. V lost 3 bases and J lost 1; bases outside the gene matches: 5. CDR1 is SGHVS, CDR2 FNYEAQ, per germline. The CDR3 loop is CASSFGQEANTEAFF. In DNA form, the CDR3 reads TGTGCCAGCAGCTTCGGACAGGAGGCGAACACTGAAGCTTTCTTT.

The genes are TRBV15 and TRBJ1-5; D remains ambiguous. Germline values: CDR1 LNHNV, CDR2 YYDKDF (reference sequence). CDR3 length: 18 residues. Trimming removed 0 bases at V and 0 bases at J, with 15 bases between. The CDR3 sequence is CATSRDLYGPYSNQPQHF. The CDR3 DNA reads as TGTGCCACCAGCAGAGATTTGTATGGACCTTATAGCAATCAGCCCCAGCATTTT.

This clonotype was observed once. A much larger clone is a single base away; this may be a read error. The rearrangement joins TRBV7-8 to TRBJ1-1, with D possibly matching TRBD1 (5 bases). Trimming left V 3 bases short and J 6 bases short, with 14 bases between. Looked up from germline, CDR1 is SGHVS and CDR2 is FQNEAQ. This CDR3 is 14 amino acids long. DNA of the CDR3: TGTGCCAGCAGCTTCAGGGTTGGGGAGCCTGAAGCTTTCTTT. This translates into CASSFRVGEPEAFF.

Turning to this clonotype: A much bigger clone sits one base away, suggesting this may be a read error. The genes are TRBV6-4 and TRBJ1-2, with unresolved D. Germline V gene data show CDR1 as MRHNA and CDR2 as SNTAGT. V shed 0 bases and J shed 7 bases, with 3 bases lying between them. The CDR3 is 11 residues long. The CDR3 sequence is CASSDSGGYTF. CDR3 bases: TGTGCCAGCAGTGACTCCGGTGGCTACACCTTC.